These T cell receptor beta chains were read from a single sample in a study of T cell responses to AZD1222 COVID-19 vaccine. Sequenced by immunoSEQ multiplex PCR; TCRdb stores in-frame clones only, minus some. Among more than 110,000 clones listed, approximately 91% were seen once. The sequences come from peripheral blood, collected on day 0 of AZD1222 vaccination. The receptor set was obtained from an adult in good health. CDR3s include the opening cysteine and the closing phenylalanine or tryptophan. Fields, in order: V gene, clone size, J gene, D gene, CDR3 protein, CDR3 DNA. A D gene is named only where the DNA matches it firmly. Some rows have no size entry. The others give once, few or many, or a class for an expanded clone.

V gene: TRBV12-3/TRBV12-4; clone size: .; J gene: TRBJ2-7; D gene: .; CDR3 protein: CASSLGYEQYF; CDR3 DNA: TGTGCCAGCAGTTTGGGGTACGAGCAGTACTTC
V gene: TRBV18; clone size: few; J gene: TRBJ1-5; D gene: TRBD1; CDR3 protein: CASSPTGGNQPQHF; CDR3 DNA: TGTGCCAGCTCACCAACAGGGGGCAATCAGCCCCAGCATTTT
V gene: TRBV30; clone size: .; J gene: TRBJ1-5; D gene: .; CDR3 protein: CAWSVLSGGSGDQPQHF; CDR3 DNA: TGTGCCTGGAGTGTACTAAGTGGGGGGAGCGGAGATCAGCCCCAGCATTTT
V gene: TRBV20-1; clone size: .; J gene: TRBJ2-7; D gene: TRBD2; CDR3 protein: CSASNPQRGVYEQYF; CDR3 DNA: TGCAGTGCTAGTAACCCCCAGCGGGGGGTGTACGAGCAGTACTTC
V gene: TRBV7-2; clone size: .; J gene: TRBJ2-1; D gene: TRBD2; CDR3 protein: CASRPRLAGGGNEQFF; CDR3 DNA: TGTGCCAGCAGACCCCGACTAGCGGGGGGTGGCAATGAGCAGTTCTTC
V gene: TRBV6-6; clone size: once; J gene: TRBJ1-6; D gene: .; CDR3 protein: CASSPTAENSPLHF; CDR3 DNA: TGTGCCAGCAGCCCAACAGCAGAGAATTCACCCCTCCACTTT
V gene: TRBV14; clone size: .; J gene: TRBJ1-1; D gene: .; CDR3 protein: CASSHRGRNTEAFF; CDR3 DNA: TGTGCCAGCAGCCACCGCGGGAGAAACACTGAAGCTTTCTTT
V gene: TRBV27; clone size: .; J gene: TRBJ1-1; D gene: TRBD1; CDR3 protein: CASRIWTGFAEAFF; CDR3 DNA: TGTGCCAGTCGGATTTGGACAGGGTTCGCTGAAGCTTTCTTT
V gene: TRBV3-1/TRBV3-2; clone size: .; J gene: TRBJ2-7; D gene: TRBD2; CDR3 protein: CASSQRLAVVYEQYF; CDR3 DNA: TGTGCCAGCAGCCAAAGACTAGCGGTTGTCTACGAGCAGTACTTC
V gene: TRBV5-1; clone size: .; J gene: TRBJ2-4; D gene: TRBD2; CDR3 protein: CASSPLAGQLRTKNIQYF; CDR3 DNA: TGCGCCAGCAGCCCACTAGCGGGCCAATTAAGAACCAAAAACATTCAGTACTTC
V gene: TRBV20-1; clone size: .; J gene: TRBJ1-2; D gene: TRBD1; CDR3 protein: CSATGDYGYTF; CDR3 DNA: TGCAGTGCCACAGGGGATTATGGCTACACCTTC